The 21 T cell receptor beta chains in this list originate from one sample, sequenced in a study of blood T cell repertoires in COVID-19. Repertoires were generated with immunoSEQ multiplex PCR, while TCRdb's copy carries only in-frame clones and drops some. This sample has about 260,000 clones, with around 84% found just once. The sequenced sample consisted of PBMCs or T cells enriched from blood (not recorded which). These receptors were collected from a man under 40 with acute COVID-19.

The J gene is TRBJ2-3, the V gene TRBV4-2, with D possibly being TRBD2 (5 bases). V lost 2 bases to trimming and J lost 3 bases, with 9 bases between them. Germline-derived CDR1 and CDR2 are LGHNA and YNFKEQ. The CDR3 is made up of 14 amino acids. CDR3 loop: CASSQKRETDTQYF. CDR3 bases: TGTGCCAGCAGCCAAAAAAGGGAGACAGATACGCAGTATTTT.

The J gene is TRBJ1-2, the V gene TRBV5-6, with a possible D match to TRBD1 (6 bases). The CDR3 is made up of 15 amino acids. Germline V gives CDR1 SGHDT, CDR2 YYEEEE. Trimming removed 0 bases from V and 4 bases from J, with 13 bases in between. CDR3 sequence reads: CASSLAGGQSYGYTF. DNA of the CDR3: TGTGCCAGCAGCTTGGCCGGGGGGCAGAGCTATGGCTACACCTTC.

The DNA of the CDR3 is TGTGCCAGCAGGGATGGGACAGGGCCCTCGAATGGCTACACCTTC. This codes for CASRDGTGPSNGYTF. The genes are TRBV28 and TRBJ1-2; 9 positions agree with TRBD1. Germline CDR1 is MDHEN and CDR2 is SYDVKM. V trimming: 6 bases; J trimming: 6 bases; junction bases outside the gene matches: 11. The CDR3 runs to 15 residues.

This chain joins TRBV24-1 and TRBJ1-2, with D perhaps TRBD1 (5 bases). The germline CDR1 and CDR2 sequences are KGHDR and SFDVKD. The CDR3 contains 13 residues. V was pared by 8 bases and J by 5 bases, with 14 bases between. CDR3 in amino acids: CATNLGGTYGYTF. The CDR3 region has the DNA TGTGCCACCAACCTCGGGGGGACGTATGGCTACACCTTC.

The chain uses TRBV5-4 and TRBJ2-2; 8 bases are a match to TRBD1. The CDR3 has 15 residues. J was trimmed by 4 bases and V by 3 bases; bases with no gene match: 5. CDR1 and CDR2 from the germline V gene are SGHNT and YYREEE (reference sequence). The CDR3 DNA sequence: TGTGCCAGCAGCTCGCGGACAGGGCCCACCGGGGAGCTGTTTTTT. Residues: CASSSRTGPTGELFF.

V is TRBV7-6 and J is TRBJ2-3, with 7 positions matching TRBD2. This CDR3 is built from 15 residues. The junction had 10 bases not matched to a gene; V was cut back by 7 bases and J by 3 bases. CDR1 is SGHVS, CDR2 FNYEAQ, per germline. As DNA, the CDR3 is TGTGCCAGCACCGTCGGGTTTAGCGGGACAGATACGCAGTATTTT. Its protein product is CASTVGFSGTDTQYF.

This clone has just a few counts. The CDR3: CASSEVDSVLYEQYV. CDR3 DNA: TGTGCCAGCAGCGAGGTGGACAGTGTATTATACGAGCAGTACGTC. This chain uses TRBV5-5 with TRBJ2-7, with TRBD1 as a possible D gene (6 bases). In germline, CDR1 is SGHKS, CDR2 YYEKEE (reference sequence). Trimming left V 4 bases short and J 4 bases short, with 18 bases between. The CDR3 length is 15 residues.

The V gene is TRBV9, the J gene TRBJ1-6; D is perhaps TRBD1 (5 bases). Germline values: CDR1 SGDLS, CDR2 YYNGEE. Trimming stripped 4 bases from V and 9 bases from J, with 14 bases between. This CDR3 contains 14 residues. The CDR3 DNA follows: TGTGCCAGCAGCCAGACCTTAACAGGTTCACCCCTCCACTTT. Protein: CASSQTLTGSPLHF.

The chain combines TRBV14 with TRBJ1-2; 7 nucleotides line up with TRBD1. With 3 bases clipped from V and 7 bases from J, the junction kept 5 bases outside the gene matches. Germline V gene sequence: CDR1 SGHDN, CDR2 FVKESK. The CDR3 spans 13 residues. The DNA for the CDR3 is TGTGCCAGCAGCCAGATTGCAGGGGGTGGCTACACCTTC. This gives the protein CASSQIAGGGYTF.

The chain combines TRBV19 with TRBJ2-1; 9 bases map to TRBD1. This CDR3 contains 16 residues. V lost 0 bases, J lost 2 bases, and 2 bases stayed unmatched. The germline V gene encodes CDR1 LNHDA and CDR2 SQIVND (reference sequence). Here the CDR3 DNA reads TGTGCCAGTAGTATAGATACAGGGGGCACCTACAATGAGCAGTTCTTC. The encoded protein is CASSIDTGGTYNEQFF.

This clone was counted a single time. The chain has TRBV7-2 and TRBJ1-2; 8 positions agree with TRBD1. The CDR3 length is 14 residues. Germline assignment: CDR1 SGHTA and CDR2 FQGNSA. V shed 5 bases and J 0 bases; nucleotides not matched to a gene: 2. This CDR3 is CASSPGGPNYGYTF. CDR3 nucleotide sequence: TGTGCCAGCAGCCCAGGGGGCCCTAACTATGGCTACACCTTC.

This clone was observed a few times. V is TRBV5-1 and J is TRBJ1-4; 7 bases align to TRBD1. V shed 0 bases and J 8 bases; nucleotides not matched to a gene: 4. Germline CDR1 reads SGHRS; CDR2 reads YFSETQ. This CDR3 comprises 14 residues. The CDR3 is CASSLGQGWEKLFF. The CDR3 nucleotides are TGCGCCAGCAGCTTGGGACAGGGCTGGGAAAAACTGTTTTTT.

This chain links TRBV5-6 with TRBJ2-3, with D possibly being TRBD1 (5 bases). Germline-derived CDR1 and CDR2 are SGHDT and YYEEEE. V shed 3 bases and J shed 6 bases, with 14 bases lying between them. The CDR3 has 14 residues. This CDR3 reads CASSSTQGSDTQYF. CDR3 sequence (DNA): TGTGCCAGCAGCTCGACTCAGGGATCCGATACGCAGTATTTT.

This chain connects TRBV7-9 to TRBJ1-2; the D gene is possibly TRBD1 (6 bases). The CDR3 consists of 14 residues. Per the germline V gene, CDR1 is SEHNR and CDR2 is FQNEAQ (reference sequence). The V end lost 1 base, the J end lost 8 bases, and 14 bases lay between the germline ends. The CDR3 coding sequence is TGTGCCAGCAGCTTAGGGGATTGGGACAAAGGCTACACCTTC. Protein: CASSLGDWDKGYTF.

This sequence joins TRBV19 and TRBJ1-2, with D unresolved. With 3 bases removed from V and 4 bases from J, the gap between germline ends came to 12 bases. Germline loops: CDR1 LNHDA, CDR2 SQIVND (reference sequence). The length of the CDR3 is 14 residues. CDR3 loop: CASSMLGGSYGYTF. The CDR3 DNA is TGTGCCAGTAGTATGTTGGGAGGGTCCTATGGCTACACCTTC.

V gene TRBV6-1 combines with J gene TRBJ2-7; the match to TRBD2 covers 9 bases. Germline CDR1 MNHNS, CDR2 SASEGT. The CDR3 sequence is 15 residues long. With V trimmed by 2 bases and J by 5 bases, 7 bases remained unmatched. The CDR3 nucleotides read TGTGCCAGCAGTGAAACGGGCGGGGGGGCTGACGAGCAGTACGTC. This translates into CASSETGGGADEQYV.

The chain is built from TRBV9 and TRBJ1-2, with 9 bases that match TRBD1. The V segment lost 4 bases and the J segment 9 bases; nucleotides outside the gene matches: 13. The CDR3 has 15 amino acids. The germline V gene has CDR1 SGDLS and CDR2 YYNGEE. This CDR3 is CASSPYVGQGKSYTF. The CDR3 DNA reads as TGTGCCAGCAGCCCCTACGTCGGACAGGGGAAGAGCTACACCTTC.

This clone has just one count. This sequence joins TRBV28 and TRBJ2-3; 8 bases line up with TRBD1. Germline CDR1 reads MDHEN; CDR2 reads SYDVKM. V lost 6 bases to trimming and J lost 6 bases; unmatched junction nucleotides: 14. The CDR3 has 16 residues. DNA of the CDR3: TGTGCCAGCAGCCGTTCCGGGACAGGCCCAGGCGATACGCAGTATTTT. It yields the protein CASSRSGTGPGDTQYF.

CDR3 sequence reads: CASSQDNAGIRTQYF. Written as DNA, the CDR3 is TGTGCCAGCAGCCAAGATAACGCAGGGATACGGACCCAGTACTTC. V and J are TRBV14 and TRBJ2-5, with D possibly matching TRBD1 (5 bases). Germline-derived CDR1 and CDR2 are SGHDN and FVKESK. The CDR3 extends over 15 amino acids. Trimming removed 0 bases from V and 7 bases from J, with 15 bases in between.

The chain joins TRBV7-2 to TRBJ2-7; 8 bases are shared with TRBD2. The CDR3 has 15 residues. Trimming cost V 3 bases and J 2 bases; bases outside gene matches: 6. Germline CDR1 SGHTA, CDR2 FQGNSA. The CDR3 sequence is CASSFRREAPYEQYV. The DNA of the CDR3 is TGTGCCAGCAGCTTTAGGCGGGAGGCCCCCTACGAGCAGTACGTC.

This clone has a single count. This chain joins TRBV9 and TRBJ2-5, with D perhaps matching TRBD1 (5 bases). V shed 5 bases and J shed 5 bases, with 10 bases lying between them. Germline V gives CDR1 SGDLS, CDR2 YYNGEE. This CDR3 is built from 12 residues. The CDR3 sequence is CASRDMVETQYF. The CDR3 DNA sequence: TGTGCCAGCAGGGACATGGTGGAGACCCAGTACTTC.